The rows below give T cell receptor beta chains drawn from one sample of a study of Graves' ophthalmopathy and Graves' hyperthyroidism. MiXCR, applied by TCRdb to the multiplex PCR reads, yields one record per CDR3 protein. The repertoire holds about 370,000 distinct CDR3 sequences, with about 15% as singletons. Sequenced input: peripheral blood. Receptors originate from an adult woman with stable Graves' hyperthyroidism. Both conserved end residues are part of each CDR3. Size is omitted from some rows. Given values are once, few, many or a class for expanded clones.

clone_size v_call cdr3_aa
NA TRBV29-1 CSGYKGTANTEAFF
many TRBV7-3 CASSLVSGGRTEAFF
many TRBV6-2/TRBV6-3 CASSLRSKETQYF
few TRBV27 CAISERTGEGLFF
NA TRBV9 CASPGWDSLYEQYF
many TRBV28 CASLSSGYEQYF
many TRBV27 CASSSPRGGLNTEAFF
many TRBV29-1 CSVATSGRYEQYF
many TRBV12-3/TRBV12-4 CASSSGQGGEQYF
NA TRBV20-1 CSARDLAGGLPYEQYF
many TRBV28 CASSLEVSGELFF
NA TRBV5-5 CASSFTFGVSEQYF
NA TRBV28 CAVKRDVSNQPQHF
many TRBV12-3/TRBV12-4 CASSDVRPSGSYEQYF
many TRBV5-1 CASSLRGTNYEQYF
many TRBV28 CASTGNTGGYEQYF
many TRBV7-2 CASSPRRGGEQYF
many TRBV20-1 CSASGRYHFHHGAGETQYF
few TRBV5-1 CASSTTENGETQYF
many TRBV14 CASSQDVGGAAYEQYF
NA TRBV12-3/TRBV12-4 CASRPRALGPHTEAFF
many TRBV20-1 CSARTAGPVLETQYF
few TRBV12-5 CASGYDRPGELFF
many TRBV24-1 CATSDSGNGVENIQYF
many TRBV4-1 CASSQVVRGTGELFF
many TRBV9 CASSSQSGAGSETQYF
many TRBV5-1 CASSLRGYDTEAFF
NA TRBV12-3/TRBV12-4 CASSSPPGTGVGETQYF